The T cell receptor (beta chain) under discussion was sequenced for a study of cytomegalovirus exposure and HLA in healthy donors. The V gene's germline CDR1 is MNHEY and CDR2 SMNVEV (reference sequence). This CDR3 is 15 amino acids long. V was clipped by 5 bases and J by 3 bases; unmatched bases: 6. Primers included in the PCR were 60 Vbeta and 13 Jbeta primers. Only in-frame clones appear in the TCRdb table, and some are missing; sequencing was by immunoSEQ multiplex PCR. The sample carries about 160,000 clones, about four fifths recorded once. The receptor comes from a man aged 25 to 40 in good health and CMV-seronegative. This chain uses TRBV27 with TRBJ2-2; 7 nucleotides align to TRBD1. The sample consisted of PBMCs. DNA for the CDR3: TGTGCCAGCAGTATTGACAGGGTCGACACCGGGGAGCTGTTTTTT. The encoded protein is CASSIDRVDTGELFF.